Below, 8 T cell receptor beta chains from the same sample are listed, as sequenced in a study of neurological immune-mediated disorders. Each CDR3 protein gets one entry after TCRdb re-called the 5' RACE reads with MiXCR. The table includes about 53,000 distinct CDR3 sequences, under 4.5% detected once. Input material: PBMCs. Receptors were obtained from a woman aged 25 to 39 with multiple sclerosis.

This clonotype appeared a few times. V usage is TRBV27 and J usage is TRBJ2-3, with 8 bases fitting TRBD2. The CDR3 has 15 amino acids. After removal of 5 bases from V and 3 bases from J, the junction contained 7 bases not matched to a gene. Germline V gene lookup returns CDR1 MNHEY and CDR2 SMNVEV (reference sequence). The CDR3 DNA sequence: TGTGCCAGCAGTATCAGCGGGAGAGGGACAGATACGCAGTATTTT. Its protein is CASSISGRGTDTQYF.

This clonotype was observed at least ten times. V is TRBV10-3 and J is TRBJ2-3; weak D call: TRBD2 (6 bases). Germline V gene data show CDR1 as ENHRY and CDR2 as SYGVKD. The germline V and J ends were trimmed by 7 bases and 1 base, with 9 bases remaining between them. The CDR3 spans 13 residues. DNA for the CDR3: TGTGCCATCAATGGCGGGGGCACAGATACGCAGTATTTT. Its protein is CAINGGGTDTQYF.

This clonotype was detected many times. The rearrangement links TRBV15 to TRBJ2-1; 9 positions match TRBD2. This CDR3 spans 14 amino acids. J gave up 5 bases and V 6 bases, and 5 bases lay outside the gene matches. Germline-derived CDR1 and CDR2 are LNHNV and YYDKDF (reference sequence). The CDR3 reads CATRGQRGDNEQFF. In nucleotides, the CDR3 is TGTGCCACCAGAGGCCAGCGGGGGGACAATGAGCAGTTCTTC.

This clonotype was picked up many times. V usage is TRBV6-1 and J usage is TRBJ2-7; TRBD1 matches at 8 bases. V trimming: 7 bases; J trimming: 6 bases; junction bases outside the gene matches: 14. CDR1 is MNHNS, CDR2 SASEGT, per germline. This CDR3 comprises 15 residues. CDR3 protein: CASNQDRAGAGEQYF. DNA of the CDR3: TGTGCCAGCAACCAGGACAGGGCCGGCGCTGGCGAGCAGTACTTC.

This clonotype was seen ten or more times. In DNA, the CDR3 is TGCAGTGCTAGAGATGGGAGGGGGGCGAACACTGAAGCTTTCTTT. Translated: CSARDGRGANTEAFF. The J gene is TRBJ1-1, the V gene TRBV20-1; D possibly corresponds to TRBD1 (6 bases). CDR1 and CDR2 (germline): DFQATT, SNEGSKA (reference sequence). The CDR3 runs to 15 residues. V lost 0 bases, J lost 1 base, and 12 bases lay in between.

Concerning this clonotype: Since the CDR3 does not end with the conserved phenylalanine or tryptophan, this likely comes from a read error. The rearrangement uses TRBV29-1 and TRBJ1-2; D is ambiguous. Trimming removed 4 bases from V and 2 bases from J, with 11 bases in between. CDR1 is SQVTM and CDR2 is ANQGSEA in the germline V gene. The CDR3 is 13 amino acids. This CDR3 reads CSVALLQNYGYTN. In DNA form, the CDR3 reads TGCAGCGTTGCTTTGTTACAGAACTATGGCTACACCAAC.

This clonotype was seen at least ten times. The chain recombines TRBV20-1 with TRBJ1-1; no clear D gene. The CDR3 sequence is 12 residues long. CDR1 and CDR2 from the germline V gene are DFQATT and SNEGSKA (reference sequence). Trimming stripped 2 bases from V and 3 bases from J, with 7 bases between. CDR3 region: CSARLEYTEAFF. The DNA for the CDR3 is TGCAGTGCTAGACTGGAGTACACTGAAGCTTTCTTT.

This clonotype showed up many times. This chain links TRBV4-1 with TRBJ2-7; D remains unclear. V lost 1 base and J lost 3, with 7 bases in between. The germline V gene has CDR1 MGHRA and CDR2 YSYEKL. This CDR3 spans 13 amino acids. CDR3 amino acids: CASSQGPLYEQYF. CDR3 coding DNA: TGCGCCAGCAGCCAAGGCCCCCTCTACGAGCAGTACTTC.